The clone carrying this T cell receptor beta chain came up once. Antigen: not known. The data were obtained in a study of cytomegalovirus exposure and HLA in healthy donors. This CDR3 comprises 16 residues. Trimming removed 8 bases from V and 4 bases from J, with 21 bases in between. The V gene's germline CDR1 is MNHEY and CDR2 SMNVEV (reference sequence). Primers included in the PCR were 60 Vbeta and 13 Jbeta primers. The repertoire was sequenced with immunoSEQ multiplex PCR; TCRdb's copy has only in-frame clones and lacks some. The sample has around 100,000 clones, around 80% seen once. Samples came from healthy bone marrow donors. These donors counted as nominally healthy when sampled, but unrecorded immune exposures were likely. Study results and limitations: TCR beta V segments were, for the most part, productive about 87% or about 30% of the time in an earlier analysis.

The clonotype originates from a male donor in good health and CMV-seropositive. The chain links TRBV27 to TRBJ1-5, with a tentative D call TRBD1 (6 bases). Sequenced: PBMCs. Here the CDR3 DNA reads TGTGCCAGCGGGCCACTTCGCAGGGGCCAAAATCAGCCCCAGCATTTT. This encodes CASGPLRRGQNQPQHF.